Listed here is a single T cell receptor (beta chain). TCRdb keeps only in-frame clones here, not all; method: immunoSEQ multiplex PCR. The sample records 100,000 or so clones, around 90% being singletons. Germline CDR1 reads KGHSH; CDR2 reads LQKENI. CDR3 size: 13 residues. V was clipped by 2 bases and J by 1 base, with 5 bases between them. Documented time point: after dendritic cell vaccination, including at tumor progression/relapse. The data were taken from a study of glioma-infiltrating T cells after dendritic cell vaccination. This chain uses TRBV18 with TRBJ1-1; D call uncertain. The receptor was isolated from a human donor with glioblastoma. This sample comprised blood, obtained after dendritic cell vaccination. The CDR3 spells CASSPLENTEAFF. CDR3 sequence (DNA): TGTGCCAGCTCACCATTAGAGAACACTGAAGCTTTCTTT.